The clone carrying this TCR beta chain was counted ten times or more. This record belongs to a study of early T cells in non-severe SARS-CoV-2 infection. The CDR3 spans 17 residues. Germline V gene sequence: CDR1 SNHLY, CDR2 FYNNEI. The V and J ends lost 4 bases and 0 bases, in that order; junction bases with no gene match: 9. TCRdb re-analysed the 5' RACE reads in MiXCR, keeping a single row per CDR3 protein. The sample records 35,000 or so distinct CDR3 sequences, around 5% being singletons. Input material: whole blood. This receptor was obtained from an adult who was a healthcare worker with PCR-confirmed SARS-CoV-2 infection or an uninfected control (not recorded which). The chain recombines TRBV2 with TRBJ1-3; 7 nucleotides agree with TRBD1. The CDR3 DNA reads TGTGCCAGCAGTGTCCGAGGGGGCTACAGCTCTGGAAACACCATATATTTT. Translation gives CASSVRGGYSSGNTIYF.